This entry lists 27 T cell receptor beta chains sequenced from one sample in a study of identical twins. TCRdb passed the 5' RACE reads through MiXCR, listing each CDR3 protein once. The sample contains 400,000 to 600,000 distinct CDR3 sequences, about 20% of which appear only once. These same records also appear under a second study, on yellow fever vaccine responses in identical twins.

Sequencing was performed on CD4+ T cells sorted from blood. These receptors were obtained from a woman under 30 in good health.

The gene calls are TRBV2 and TRBJ1-1; TRBD1 agrees at 8 bases. The CDR3 has 13 amino acids. V lost 7 bases, J lost 10 bases, and 11 bases stayed unmatched. CDR1 SNHLY and CDR2 FYNNEI come from the germline V gene. The CDR3 loop is CASNGGQGRGAFF. CDR3 nucleotides: TGTGCCAGCAACGGAGGACAGGGCCGAGGAGCTTTCTTT.

This clonotype was observed a few times. The gene calls are TRBV5-1 and TRBJ1-6, with D possibly being TRBD1 (6 bases). Germline V gene lookup returns CDR1 SGHRS and CDR2 YFSETQ. This CDR3 is built from 14 residues. Between the trimmed V and J ends, which lost 4 bases and 8 bases, there was a span of 13 bases. The CDR3 sequence: CASSLDSLDSPLHF. Here the CDR3 DNA reads TGCGCCAGCAGCCTGGACAGCCTAGATTCACCCCTCCACTTT.

This chain links TRBV2 with TRBJ2-7; no clear D gene. Trimming stripped 3 bases from V and 4 bases from J, with 10 bases between. This CDR3 has 13 amino acids. Looked up from germline, CDR1 is SNHLY and CDR2 is FYNNEI. DNA of the CDR3: TGTGCCAGCAGTGACCCCGGGCAATACGAGCAGTACTTC. Translated, it gives CASSDPGQYEQYF.

This clonotype has just a few counts. The rearrangement links TRBV7-8 to TRBJ2-3; the D gene is possibly TRBD2 (5 bases). The CDR3 totals 16 residues. Germline values: CDR1 SGHVS, CDR2 FQNEAQ. V lost 0 bases, J lost 9 bases, and 19 bases lay in between. The CDR3 reads CASSLALSASRHTQYF. The CDR3 DNA sequence: TGTGCCAGCAGCTTAGCGCTGTCGGCTAGCAGGCACACGCAGTATTTT.

The genes are TRBV12-3 or TRBV12-4 and TRBJ2-7; perhaps D is TRBD1 or TRBD2 (7 bases each). Trimming pared 6 bases from V and 11 bases from J, leaving 17 bases between. The CDR3 has 12 residues. DNA for the CDR3: TGTGCCAGCAGCCCAGGGAGGGGGCTGAAGTACTTC. Protein sequence: CASSPGRGLKYF.

The sample holds a few counts of this clonotype. This chain uses TRBV29-1 with TRBJ2-7, with D possibly being TRBD1 or TRBD2 (5 bases each). Germline lookup yields CDR1 SQVTM and CDR2 ANQGSEA. V lost 6 bases, J lost 2 bases, and 17 bases lay in between. The CDR3 runs 14 residues. The CDR3, as DNA: TGCAGCGTGAAGAGGGACGGGGAAACCTACGAGCAGTACTTC. Amino acid sequence: CSVKRDGETYEQYF.

For this clonotype: Lacking the conserved final phenylalanine or tryptophan, this CDR3 likely reflects a read error. The chain carries TRBV2 and TRBJ2-1; D is perhaps TRBD1 (5 bases). There are 18 residues in the CDR3. Per germline, CDR1 SNHLY and CDR2 FYNNEI. V was pared by 5 bases and J by 0 bases, with 20 bases between. The CDR3 loop is CASSLLSDKRSSYNEQFS. For the CDR3, the DNA is TGTGCCAGCAGTTTACTCTCGGACAAGAGGAGCTCCTACAATGAGCAGTTCTCC.

There are many counts of this clonotype. This chain joins TRBV13 and TRBJ2-3, with TRBD2 identical over 8 bases. V lost 3 bases to trimming and J lost 2 bases; unmatched junction nucleotides: 4. CDR3 length equals 15 residues. Germline values: CDR1 PRHDT, CDR2 FYEKMQ (reference sequence). Written as DNA, the CDR3 is TGTGCCAGCAGCTTTACTAGCGGATACACAGATACGCAGTATTTT. Its protein product is CASSFTSGYTDTQYF.

This clonotype was seen many times. J is TRBJ1-3 and V is TRBV12-3 or TRBV12-4; the match to TRBD1 covers 9 bases. There are 16 residues in the CDR3. The V gene end was trimmed by 5 bases and the J gene end by 4 bases; junction bases not matched to a gene: 9. Here the CDR3 reads CASSDRGISRGNTIYF. The CDR3 DNA is TGTGCCAGCAGTGACAGGGGGATTTCGAGGGGAAACACCATATATTTT.

The genes are TRBV25-1 and TRBJ1-4; unclear D gene. There are 15 residues in the CDR3. Trimming took off 5 bases at V and 4 bases at J, with 14 bases between the two ends. Germline CDR1 MGHDK, CDR2 SYGVNS. In DNA form, the CDR3 reads TGTGCCAGCAGTCGCCGGGAACAGATTAATGAAAAACTGTTTTTT. Its protein is CASSRREQINEKLFF.

This clonotype has a handful of counts. This chain links TRBV15 with TRBJ2-3; TRBD1 matches at 7 bases. The CDR3 is made up of 17 amino acids. Germline loops: CDR1 LNHNV, CDR2 YYDKDF (reference sequence). J was trimmed by 2 bases and V by 0 bases; bases with no gene match: 8. The CDR3, as DNA: TGTGCCACCAGCAGAGATCCGCCAGGGGGAATCACAGATACGCAGTATTTT. Residues: CATSRDPPGGITDTQYF.

The gene calls are TRBV4-2 and TRBJ1-1; 8 bases line up with TRBD1. This CDR3 spans 13 amino acids. Germline CDR1 is LGHNA and CDR2 is YNFKEQ. The V and J ends lost 4 bases and 8 bases, in that order; junction bases with no gene match: 6. CDR3 sequence reads: CASSLTGGQEAFF. DNA for the CDR3: TGTGCCAGCAGCCTAACAGGGGGACAGGAAGCTTTCTTT.

This clonotype was picked up a small number of times. The genes are TRBV28 and TRBJ1-5; perhaps TRBD1 as D (6 bases). The length of the CDR3 is 14 residues. CDR1 and CDR2 (germline): MDHEN, SYDVKM. Trimming cost V 8 bases and J 3 bases, with 14 bases left between them. The CDR3 bases are TGTGCCAGCTCAGGGGCTCAGTACAATCAGCCCCAGCATTTT. Translated: CASSGAQYNQPQHF.

The table lists this clonotype with a few counts. The chain joins TRBV12-3 or TRBV12-4 to TRBJ2-7, with 10 nucleotides matching TRBD2. The CDR3 is made up of 16 amino acids. V was pared by 5 bases and J by 2 bases, with 9 bases of the junction left unmatched. CDR3 sequence (DNA): TGTGCCAGCAGTCCCTATCTAGCGGGAGTAGCCTACGAGCAGTACTTC. Protein sequence: CASSPYLAGVAYEQYF.

A few counts support this clonotype. V and J are TRBV7-2 and TRBJ2-5; possibly TRBD1 for D (7 bases). CDR1 is SGHTA and CDR2 is FQGNSA in the germline V gene. The CDR3 has 16 amino acids. V gave up 5 bases and J gave up 1 base, with 17 bases separating them. The chain's CDR3 is CASSQPGGTAQETQYF. CDR3 bases: TGTGCCAGCAGCCAGCCAGGCGGGACAGCCCAAGAGACCCAGTACTTC.

The chain joins TRBV18 to TRBJ2-4, with D perhaps TRBD2 (6 bases). Trimming pared 2 bases from V and 0 bases from J, leaving 14 bases between. The CDR3 runs to 17 residues. Germline CDR1 and CDR2: KGHSH and LQKENI. The CDR3, as DNA: TGTGCCAGCTCACCAGGAGGGGCTAACTTAGCCAAAAACATTCAGTACTTC. It is translated as CASSPGGANLAKNIQYF. The variable domain in full, with the rest retrieved from reference TRBV18 and TRBJ2-4, is NAGVMQNPRHLVRRRGQEARLRCSPMKGHSHVYWYRQLPEEGLKFMVYLQKENIIDESGMPKERFSAEFPKEGPSILRIQQVVRGDSAAYFCASSPGGANLAKNIQYFGAGTRLSVL.

The rearrangement uses TRBV5-1 and TRBJ2-2, with 10 positions matching TRBD1. This CDR3 is 16 amino acids long. V dropped 1 base and J dropped 4; count of bases not matched to a gene: 4. The germline CDR1 and CDR2 sequences are SGHRS and YFSETQ. The CDR3 bases are TGCGCCAGCAGCTTGCGACAGGGGGCCGCCACCGGGGAGCTGTTTTTT. Translating gives CASSLRQGAATGELFF.

This clonotype showed up just a few times. The chain employs TRBV3-1 and TRBJ1-1, with D perhaps TRBD1 (6 bases). The V end was cut by 3 bases, the J end by 8 bases, with 10 bases between. Germline V gene lookup returns CDR1 LGHDT and CDR2 YNNKEL (reference sequence). CDR3 length: 12 residues. CDR3 loop: CASSQTGTEAFF. The CDR3 bases are TGTGCCAGCAGCCAGACCGGGACAGAAGCTTTCTTT.

This clonotype was recorded many times. The chain recombines TRBV6-1 with TRBJ1-1; weak D call: TRBD1 (6 bases). Per germline, CDR1 MNHNS and CDR2 SASEGT. Trimming pared 6 bases from V and 7 bases from J, leaving 18 bases between. This CDR3 is 14 amino acids long. The CDR3 nucleotides are TGTGCCAGCAGAGCGATGGGGGCCGGGTTTGAAGCTTTCTTT. Its protein product is CASRAMGAGFEAFF.

This clonotype has at least ten counts. The V gene is TRBV4-2, the J gene TRBJ2-7, with D possibly being TRBD2 (6 bases). Germline V gene data show CDR1 as LGHNA and CDR2 as YNFKEQ. The CDR3 spans 16 residues. V dropped 0 bases and J dropped 2 bases, with 14 bases sitting between them. The CDR3 region has the DNA TGTGCCAGCAGCCAAGATTGGGGAGGCGGCACCTACGAGCAGTACTTC. Encoded protein: CASSQDWGGGTYEQYF.

This chain connects TRBV20-1 to TRBJ1-1, with 9 nucleotides matching TRBD1. CDR3 size: 14 residues. Losses at the gene ends were 6 bases for V and 10 bases for J; bases not matched to a gene: 15. Germline loops: CDR1 DFQATT, CDR2 SNEGSKA (reference sequence). CDR3 in amino acids: CSARAPDRGLVAFF. In nucleotides, the CDR3 is TGCAGTGCGAGGGCCCCCGACAGGGGGTTAGTAGCTTTCTTT.

This clonotype showed up just a few times. This chain links TRBV27 with TRBJ2-7, with 8 bases that match TRBD2. Trimming cost V 3 bases and J 0 bases; bases outside gene matches: 4. CDR3 length: 15 residues. Germline CDR1 MNHEY, CDR2 SMNVEV (reference sequence). The CDR3 loop reads CASSFREGASYEQYF. CDR3 nucleotides: TGTGCCAGCAGTTTTCGGGAGGGAGCCTCCTACGAGCAGTACTTC.

This chain links TRBV28 with TRBJ1-5; 9 nucleotides line up with TRBD1. CDR3 size: 14 residues. V trimming: 7 bases; J trimming: 8 bases; junction bases outside the gene matches: 9. In germline, CDR1 is MDHEN, CDR2 SYDVKM. CDR3 sequence reads: CASTRGQGIEPQHF. In nucleotides, the CDR3 is TGTGCCAGCACCCGTGGACAGGGGATTGAGCCCCAGCATTTT.

This rearrangement joins TRBV5-1 to TRBJ2-6; perhaps TRBD2 as D (5 bases). From germline, CDR1 is SGHRS and CDR2 YFSETQ. Trimming cost V 1 base and J 2 bases, with 19 bases left between them. CDR3 length: 19 residues. The chain's CDR3 is CASSLLVSGSVAGANVLTF. CDR3 sequence (DNA): TGCGCCAGCAGCTTGTTGGTATCGGGAAGTGTGGCTGGGGCCAACGTCCTGACTTTC.

This clonotype was detected many times. The chain has TRBV12-3 or TRBV12-4 and TRBJ1-1, with D tentatively TRBD1 (5 bases). V lost 6 bases and J 0 bases, leaving 14 bases between the germline ends. CDR3 length: 15 amino acids. This CDR3 reads CASRAIRGMNTEAFF. The CDR3 DNA sequence: TGTGCCAGCAGAGCCATTCGGGGGATGAACACTGAAGCTTTCTTT.

This sequence joins TRBV28 and TRBJ2-7, with D maybe TRBD1 (6 bases). From germline, CDR1 is MDHEN and CDR2 SYDVKM. Trimming cost V 2 bases and J 3 bases, with 11 bases left between them. There are 14 residues in the CDR3. CDR3 loop: CASSLTGSHYEQYF. The CDR3 coding sequence is TGTGCCAGCAGTTTAACAGGGTCTCACTACGAGCAGTACTTC.

There are a few counts of this clonotype. The V gene is TRBV18, the J gene TRBJ2-1; the match to TRBD2 covers 10 bases. The length of the CDR3 is 14 residues. The V gene's germline CDR1 is KGHSH and CDR2 LQKENI. The V and J ends lost 6 bases and 9 bases, in that order; junction bases with no gene match: 8. Written as DNA, the CDR3 is TGTGCCAGCTCCCTGGGACTAGCGAGGCCTGAGCAGTTCTTC. Translating gives CASSLGLARPEQFF.